This T cell receptor (beta chain) came from a study of molecular identifiers for immune sequencing clone quantification. Overall study: The replicates split RNA from around 20,000 or 100,000 naive CD8 cells five ways and sequenced four.

With 0 bases clipped from V and 3 bases from J, the junction kept 6 bases outside the gene matches. From germline, CDR1 is MNHEY and CDR2 SVGAGI. The CDR3 runs 16 residues. One entry per CDR3 protein, called by TCRdb with MiXCR from the PCR reads. The table has about 330,000 distinct CDR3 sequences, roughly 23% seen once. The TCR was taken from a human donor in good health. Some libraries in this study had Jurkat cell RNA spiked in. The sequenced material came from naive CD8+ T cells from blood, with Jurkat cell RNA spiked in. As to subset: FACS-sorted CD8+CD4-CCR7+CD45RA+ naive T cells. The chain couples TRBV6-5 to TRBJ2-5; TRBD2 matches at 8 bases. CDR3 nucleotide sequence: TGTGCCAGCAGTTACTCGTATCCAGCGGGAGAAGAGACCCAGTACTTC. Translating gives CASSYSYPAGEETQYF.